These 25 T cell receptor beta chains share one sample of origin, sequenced in a study of Graves' ophthalmopathy and Graves' hyperthyroidism. Beta-chain TCR CDR3 regions were amplified from RNA transcripts. HTBI primers served in a first-round RT-PCR, which a second-round multiplex PCR followed. TCRdb processed the multiplex PCR reads anew with MiXCR; each CDR3 protein has one entry. The data contain approximately 410,000 distinct CDR3 sequences, approximately 15% of them singletons. The specimen sequenced was peripheral blood. Every receptor here comes from a woman between 18 and 30 years old with stable Graves' hyperthyroidism.

This clonotype was counted a few times. V gene TRBV4-1 combines with J gene TRBJ1-5; D is possibly TRBD1 (6 bases). Trimming took 0 bases from V and 1 from J, leaving 22 bases between them. CDR1 is MGHRA, CDR2 YSYEKL, per germline. The CDR3 is 20 amino acids. In nucleotides, the CDR3 is TGCGCCAGCAGCCAAGAGGACTTTGGGCCAGGGGAGTGGAGCAATCAGCCCCAGCATTTT. Amino acids: CASSQEDFGPGEWSNQPQHF.

The rearrangement joins TRBV11-2 to TRBJ2-7; D may be TRBD1 (6 bases). The CDR3 has 16 amino acids. V was shortened by 5 bases and J by 6 bases, with 23 bases between the two germline ends. Germline V gene sequence: CDR1 SGHAT, CDR2 FQNNGV. CDR3 in DNA: TGTGCCAGCAGCATTCTCACAGGGTATGGAGCGAGCGAGCAGTACTTC. Translation gives CASSILTGYGASEQYF.

The V and J genes are TRBV27 and TRBJ1-1; possible D gene TRBD1, 6 bases. The germline V gene has CDR1 MNHEY and CDR2 SMNVEV (reference sequence). The CDR3 runs to 14 residues. V lost 2 bases to trimming and J lost 5 bases, with 12 bases between them. CDR3 amino acids: CASSLNPRGTEAFF. The CDR3 bases are TGTGCCAGCAGTTTAAACCCAAGGGGGACTGAAGCTTTCTTT.

With regard to this clonotype: A much larger clone lies a single base off, so this may be a read error. The chain is built from TRBV5-1 and TRBJ2-7; 10 bases agree with TRBD2. The germline V gene encodes CDR1 SGHRS and CDR2 YFSETQ. There are 16 residues in the CDR3. Germline trimming cut 2 bases from V and 6 bases from J; bases unmatched to any gene: 11. The CDR3, as DNA: TGCGCCAGCAGCTTTACTAGCGGGGACTACCCCTGCGAGCAGTACTTC. This translates into CASSFTSGDYPCEQYF.

J is TRBJ1-1 and V is TRBV28; TRBD1 matches at 8 bases. The CDR3 is 16 residues long. After removal of 1 base from V and 11 bases from J, the junction contained 15 bases not matched to a gene. Germline V gene data show CDR1 as MDHEN and CDR2 as SYDVKM. CDR3 DNA sequence: TGTGCCAGCAGTTTATCTCTTGGACAGGGAGCTGCCGTGGCTTTCTTT. Translated, it gives CASSLSLGQGAAVAFF.

This clonotype was seen repeatedly, ten times or more. The CDR3 reads CASSLAGRWAMNTEAFF. As DNA, the CDR3 is TGTGCCAGCAGCTTAGCGGGAAGATGGGCCATGAACACTGAAGCTTTCTTT. This sequence joins TRBV7-8 and TRBJ1-1; D call uncertain. The germline V gene has CDR1 SGHVS and CDR2 FQNEAQ. Trimming took off 0 bases at V and 0 bases at J, with 14 bases between the two ends. This CDR3 is built from 17 residues.

This clonotype was counted many times. V and J are TRBV12-3 or TRBV12-4 and TRBJ2-5; 15 bases agree with TRBD2. V was clipped by 7 bases and J by 5 bases; unmatched bases: 8. The length of the CDR3 is 16 residues. In DNA, the CDR3 is TGTGCCAGCACTCAGGGACTAGCGGGGGGCAGCGAGACCCAGTACTTC. Translation gives CASTQGLAGGSETQYF.

This clonotype was recorded at least ten times. The chain uses TRBV19 and TRBJ1-2; D remains unclear. V lost 7 bases and J lost 5, with 14 bases in between. Germline assignment: CDR1 LNHDA and CDR2 SQIVND (reference sequence). The CDR3 sequence is 13 residues long. The CDR3 loop is CASTPRVLYGYTF. The CDR3 DNA reads as TGTGCCAGTACCCCTAGGGTTCTGTATGGCTACACCTTC. The complete variable domain, with remaining parts taken from reference TRBV19 and TRBJ1-2, reads DGGITQSPKYLFRKEGQNVTLSCEQNLNHDAMYWYRQDPGQGLRLIYYSQIVNDFQKGDIAEGYSVSREKKESFPLTVTSAQKNPTAFYLCASTPRVLYGYTFGSGTRLTVV.

This clonotype was seen once. One end of the junction is discordant with germline, which a read error may explain. V is TRBV7-3 and J is TRBJ1-3, with 7 bases lining up with TRBD1. The V gene's germline CDR1 is SGHTA and CDR2 FQGTGA. CDR3 length equals 15 residues. The CDR3 region has the DNA TGTGCCAGCAGCCCACAGGGGATCTCTGGAAACACTATATATTTT. Translation: CASSPQGISGNTIYF.

This clonotype showed up many times. CDR3 sequence: CASSYFSSTGELFF. The CDR3 coding sequence is TGTGCCAGCAGTTACTTTAGCAGCACCGGGGAGCTGTTTTTT. The chain carries TRBV6-5 and TRBJ2-2; no firm D call. Trimming took off 1 base at V and 4 bases at J, with 7 bases between the two ends. The germline gives CDR1 MNHEY, CDR2 SVGAGI. The CDR3 is 14 amino acids.

The chain employs TRBV10-3 and TRBJ1-3, with 9 bases identical to TRBD1. Germline lookup yields CDR1 ENHRY and CDR2 SYGVKD. CDR3 size: 15 residues. V gave up 5 bases and J gave up 4 bases; unmatched junction bases: 6. The CDR3 loop is CAISLPGTGGNTIYF. The CDR3 nucleotides read TGTGCCATCAGTCTTCCCGGGACAGGGGGAAACACCATATATTTT.

This clonotype was observed at least ten times. V gene TRBV2 combines with J gene TRBJ2-7; perhaps D is TRBD1 or TRBD2 (5 bases each). CDR1 and CDR2 (germline): SNHLY, FYNNEI. CDR3 length equals 14 residues. Trimming pared 3 bases from V and 2 bases from J, leaving 11 bases between. The CDR3 loop is CASSEDGATYEQYF. The CDR3 DNA sequence: TGTGCCAGCAGTGAGGACGGGGCGACCTACGAGCAGTACTTC.

This clonotype occurred many times. This chain links TRBV27 with TRBJ2-7; D unclear. Germline CDR1 and CDR2: MNHEY and SMNVEV (reference sequence). CDR3 size: 13 residues. V dropped 3 bases and J dropped 2 bases, with 8 bases sitting between them. CDR3 nucleotides: TGTGCCAGCAGTTTCAACATAACCTACGAGCAGTACTTC. Its translation: CASSFNITYEQYF.

This clonotype was counted at least ten times. The V and J genes are TRBV20-1 and TRBJ1-1; tentative D call: TRBD1 (6 bases). Germline CDR1 and CDR2: DFQATT and SNEGSKA (reference sequence). This CDR3 region has 14 residues. Trimming removed 3 bases from V and 1 base from J, with 12 bases in between. CDR3 DNA sequence: TGCAGTGCTAGGCCAGGGGTGAGGAACACTGAAGCTTTCTTT. Its protein is CSARPGVRNTEAFF.

This rearrangement joins TRBV3-1 to TRBJ2-5; the match to TRBD2 covers 11 bases. Germline values: CDR1 LGHDT, CDR2 YNNKEL (reference sequence). This CDR3 has 13 residues. V lost 11 bases to trimming and J lost 2 bases; unmatched junction nucleotides: 4. CDR3 in amino acids: CAVRLAGQETQYF. The CDR3 DNA reads as TGTGCCGTCCGACTAGCGGGGCAAGAGACCCAGTACTTC.

This clonotype was found many times. The chain employs TRBV11-2 and TRBJ2-5; no reliable D call. V lost 1 base, J lost 4 bases, and 16 bases lay in between. Germline V lookup: CDR1 SGHAT, CDR2 FQNNGV. This CDR3 is built from 16 residues. CDR3 nucleotide sequence: TGTGCCAGCAGCTTAGTGGCTTCCCGACTTGGAGAGACCCAGTACTTC. It codes for CASSLVASRLGETQYF.

This clonotype was recorded many times. This sequence joins TRBV11-3 and TRBJ1-1; TRBD1 agrees at 8 bases. With 7 bases clipped from V and 2 bases from J, the junction kept 3 bases outside the gene matches. This CDR3 has 13 residues. Germline-derived CDR1 and CDR2 are SGHNT and YENEEA. The CDR3 region has the DNA TGTGCCAGCACGGACAGGGATAACACTGAAGCTTTCTTT. It is translated as CASTDRDNTEAFF.

This clonotype appeared a few times. The chain has TRBV5-1 and TRBJ2-5; a weak D match, TRBD2 (7 bases). The CDR3 is 15 amino acids. Germline CDR1 reads SGHRS; CDR2 reads YFSETQ. The V and J ends lost 4 bases and 6 bases respectively, with 19 bases between them. The CDR3 is CASSPGGGAEKTQYF. In DNA form, the CDR3 reads TGCGCCAGCAGCCCTGGCGGGGGCGCCGAGAAGACCCAGTACTTC.

This clonotype was recorded a few times. The chain is built from TRBV5-1 and TRBJ1-1, with a weak D call TRBD1 (5 bases). CDR3 length equals 13 residues. Per germline, CDR1 SGHRS and CDR2 YFSETQ. V shed 4 bases and J shed 4 bases, with 11 bases lying between them. CDR3 residues: CASSMGDVTEAFF. The CDR3 DNA reads TGCGCCAGCAGCATGGGGGATGTCACTGAAGCTTTCTTT.

This clonotype was seen ten or more times. The J gene is TRBJ1-1, the V gene TRBV19, with a tentative D call TRBD1 (5 bases). Looked up from germline, CDR1 is LNHDA and CDR2 is SQIVND (reference sequence). With 4 bases removed from V and 4 bases from J, the gap between germline ends came to 19 bases. The CDR3 is 16 amino acids. CDR3 bases: TGTGCCAGTAGTACTAAGAGGAATATGGGGGGCACTGAAGCTTTCTTT. Translation gives CASSTKRNMGGTEAFF.

The sample holds many counts of this clonotype. The chain carries TRBV6-5 and TRBJ1-2, with D possibly being TRBD1 (6 bases). This CDR3 region has 14 residues. Looked up from germline, CDR1 is MNHEY and CDR2 is SVGAGI. Trimming took off 9 bases at V and 4 bases at J, with 18 bases between the two ends. CDR3 residues: CASSGAGALYGYTF. The CDR3 region has the DNA TGTGCCAGTTCTGGAGCAGGGGCCCTCTATGGCTACACCTTC.

This clonotype was seen repeatedly, ten times or more. The chain joins TRBV7-2 to TRBJ2-2; D unclear. The length of the CDR3 is 14 residues. The V end was cut by 8 bases, the J end by 0 bases, with 10 bases between. Germline loops: CDR1 SGHTA, CDR2 FQGNSA. This CDR3 reads CASGYTSNTGELFF. In DNA, the CDR3 is TGTGCCAGCGGGTATACCTCGAACACCGGGGAGCTGTTTTTT.

V is TRBV6-1 and J is TRBJ1-2; D uncertain. The CDR3 runs to 11 residues. V lost 7 bases and J lost 2, with 5 bases in between. Germline V gene sequence: CDR1 MNHNS, CDR2 SASEGT. CDR3 sequence reads: CASTSNYGYTF. CDR3 coding DNA: TGTGCCAGCACATCGAACTATGGCTACACCTTC.

This clonotype was counted at least ten times. The chain combines TRBV6-1 with TRBJ1-5; D gene ambiguous. V lost 8 bases and J lost 5, with 16 bases in between. This CDR3 spans 14 amino acids. CDR1 MNHNS and CDR2 SASEGT come from the germline V gene. The CDR3, as DNA: TGTGCCAGCGTCCCTACGGGGTCTTATCAGCCCCAGCATTTT. It specifies CASVPTGSYQPQHF.

This clonotype has more than one count but fewer than ten. The rearrangement links TRBV4-2 to TRBJ1-6; D ambiguous. The CDR3 extends over 14 amino acids. CDR1 and CDR2 from the germline V gene are LGHNA and YNFKEQ. Trimming shortened V by 0 bases and J by 4 bases, and 4 bases separated the two germline ends. CDR3 nucleotide sequence: TGTGCCAGCAGCCAAGACCAATATAATTCACCCCTCCACTTT. Its translation: CASSQDQYNSPLHF.